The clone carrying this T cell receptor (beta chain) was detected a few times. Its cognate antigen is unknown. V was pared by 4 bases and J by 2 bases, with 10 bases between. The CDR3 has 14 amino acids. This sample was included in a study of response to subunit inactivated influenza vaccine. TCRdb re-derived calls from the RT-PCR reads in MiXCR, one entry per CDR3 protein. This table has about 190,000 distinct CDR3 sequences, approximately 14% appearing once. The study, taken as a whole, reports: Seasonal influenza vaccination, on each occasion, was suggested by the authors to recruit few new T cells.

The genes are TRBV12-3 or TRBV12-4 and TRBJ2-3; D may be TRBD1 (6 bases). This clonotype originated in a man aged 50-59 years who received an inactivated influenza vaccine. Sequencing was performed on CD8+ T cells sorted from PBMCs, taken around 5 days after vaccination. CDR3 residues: CASSYWGPTDTQYF. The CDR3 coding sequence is TGTGCCAGCAGTTATTGGGGGCCCACAGATACGCAGTATTTT.